The rows below give T cell receptor beta chains drawn from one sample of a study of T cell changes during pregnancy in multiple sclerosis. Sequencing was performed with immunoSEQ multiplex PCR; in TCRdb, only in-frame clones are kept and a portion is missing. The sample contains tens of thousands of clones, about 90% of which appear only once. Sequenced material: peripheral blood, taken in the second trimester of pregnancy. The receptors derive from a female donor in good health, enrolled as a control in a pregnancy study. CDR3s include the opening cysteine and the closing phenylalanine or tryptophan. The D gene is left open where the match is weak. For some rows the clone size is stated as once, few or many, or as a class when expanded; others skip it.

abundance: once
v_gene: TRBV14
d_gene: .
j_gene: TRBJ2-3
CDR3nt: TGTGCCAGCAGCCAATCGACAGCCCCAGATACGCAGTATTTT
CDR3aa: CASSQSTAPDTQYF

abundance: few
v_gene: TRBV5-1
d_gene: TRBD1
j_gene: TRBJ2-1
CDR3nt: TGCGCCAGCAGCTGGGGGACAGGGGGAAATGAGCAGTTCTTC
CDR3aa: CASSWGTGGNEQFF

abundance: once
v_gene: TRBV6-1
d_gene: .
j_gene: TRBJ1-2
CDR3nt: TGTGCCAGCAGTGCAAATAGGGGAGGGGGACCGACTAACTATGGCTACACCTTC
CDR3aa: CASSANRGGGPTNYGYTF

abundance: .
v_gene: TRBV4-3
d_gene: .
j_gene: TRBJ2-1
CDR3nt: TGCGCCAGCAGCCAAGAGCGGAGATTCTCCTACAATGAGCAGTTCTTC
CDR3aa: CASSQERRFSYNEQFF

abundance: .
v_gene: TRBV5-6
d_gene: .
j_gene: TRBJ2-4
CDR3nt: TGTGCCAGCAGCGAGAGCGCAGCCAAATACTTAGCCAAAAACATTCAGTACTTC
CDR3aa: CASSESAAKYLAKNIQYF

abundance: once
v_gene: TRBV2
d_gene: TRBD1
j_gene: TRBJ2-3
CDR3nt: TGTGCCAGCACGACTGGGACAGGCCCCCGCACAGATACGCAGTATTTT
CDR3aa: CASTTGTGPRTDTQYF

abundance: once
v_gene: TRBV6-5
d_gene: .
j_gene: TRBJ2-3
CDR3nt: TGTGCCAGCAGTTACTCTCGGGGGAACACAGATACGCAGTATTTT
CDR3aa: CASSYSRGNTDTQYF

abundance: once
v_gene: TRBV30
d_gene: TRBD1
j_gene: TRBJ1-2
CDR3nt: TGTGCCTCACAGGGGAACTATGGCTACACCTTC
CDR3aa: CASQGNYGYTF

abundance: .
v_gene: TRBV5-5
d_gene: .
j_gene: TRBJ2-5
CDR3nt: TGTGCCAGCAGCTTGGTTGGCTCGGGAGAGACCCAGTACTTC
CDR3aa: CASSLVGSGETQYF

abundance: .
v_gene: TRBV5-6
d_gene: .
j_gene: TRBJ2-3
CDR3nt: TGTGCCAGCAGCTTGGTTACTATAGGGAGCCACACAGATACGCAGTATTTT
CDR3aa: CASSLVTIGSHTDTQYF

abundance: .
v_gene: TRBV5-6
d_gene: TRBD1
j_gene: TRBJ2-5
CDR3nt: TGTGCCAGCAGCACCCCGCCCTCCTGGACAGGGCGCCAAGAGACCCAGTACTTC
CDR3aa: CASSTPPSWTGRQETQYF

abundance: .
v_gene: TRBV28
d_gene: .
j_gene: TRBJ2-3
CDR3nt: TGTGCCAGCAGTTTGACGGGAGCTAAAGATACGCAGTATTTT
CDR3aa: CASSLTGAKDTQYF

abundance: .
v_gene: TRBV7-2
d_gene: TRBD2
j_gene: TRBJ2-1
CDR3nt: TGTGCCAGCAGCTTTTTTGCGGGGGGGCTTAATGAGCAGTTCTTC
CDR3aa: CASSFFAGGLNEQFF

abundance: .
v_gene: TRBV28
d_gene: .
j_gene: TRBJ2-7
CDR3nt: TGTGCCAGCAGTGGAGGGTCAGCCTCGGCCTACGAGCAGTACTTC
CDR3aa: CASSGGSASAYEQYF

abundance: .
v_gene: TRBV7-3
d_gene: .
j_gene: TRBJ2-4
CDR3nt: TGTGCCAGCAGCTTAACCCCGGGGGAATGGGCCAAAAACATTCAGTACTTC
CDR3aa: CASSLTPGEWAKNIQYF